This is a list of T cell receptor beta chains from one sample in a study of cytomegalovirus exposure and HLA in healthy donors. Clones were sequenced by immunoSEQ multiplex PCR, and TCRdb holds only the in-frame ones, with some missing. The profile shows about 140,000 clones, around three quarters of them singletons. Sequenced sample: PBMCs. The receptor set was obtained from a man aged 35-49 years in good health and CMV-seronegative. Both conserved end residues are part of each CDR3. Fields, in order: clone size, V gene, J gene, D gene, CDR3 protein, CDR3 DNA. D genes are given only for firm matches. The size entry is marked missing in some rows and otherwise reads once, few, many or a size class.

>NA|TRBV7-9|TRBJ2-2|NA
CASSLPTANTGELFF
TGTGCCAGCAGCCTTCCGACAGCGAACACCGGGGAGCTGTTTTTT
>NA|TRBV7-9|TRBJ2-1|TRBD2
CSSSLGSGAGGPYEQFF
TGTTCCAGCAGCTTAGGATCGGGGGCGGGAGGGCCCTATGAGCAGTTCTTC
>NA|TRBV19|TRBJ1-5|NA
CASSTKPKLGNQPQHF
TGTGCCAGTAGTACAAAACCCAAGCTGGGCAATCAGCCCCAGCATTTT
>NA|TRBV5-1|TRBJ1-3|NA
CASSLDQGSGNTIYF
TGCGCCAGCAGCTTGGACCAGGGGTCTGGAAACACCATATATTTT
>NA|TRBV5-4|TRBJ2-5|NA
CASSPRDYQETQYF
TGTGCCAGCAGTCCCCGGGACTACCAAGAGACCCAGTACTTC
>NA|TRBV6-1|TRBJ1-3|NA
CASQHLSERNTIYF
TGTGCCAGCCAACATCTTTCGGAGAGAAACACCATATATTTT
>NA|TRBV6-4|TRBJ2-7|NA
CASSDQGPPPYEQYF
TGTGCCAGCAGTGACCAGGGGCCCCCCCCCTACGAGCAGTACTTC
>few|TRBV9|TRBJ2-7|TRBD2
CASSVSASGTSYEQYF
TGTGCCAGCAGCGTATCTGCTAGCGGGACCTCCTACGAGCAGTACTTC
>NA|TRBV29-1|TRBJ2-7|NA
CSATIGRGLSYEQYF
TGCAGCGCCACAATAGGGCGGGGACTCTCCTACGAGCAGTACTTC
>once|TRBV5-1|TRBJ2-1|TRBD1
CASSGGTGGSAYNEQFF
TGCGCCAGCAGCGGGGGGACAGGGGGGTCAGCCTACAATGAGCAGTTCTTC
>NA|TRBV9|TRBJ2-7|NA
CASSPRSDEQYF
TGTGCCAGCAGCCCTCGGTCGGACGAGCAGTACTTC
>few|TRBV28|TRBJ2-5|NA
CASRGAKAGQETQYF
TGTGCCAGCAGAGGGGCGAAGGCGGGACAAGAGACCCAGTACTTC
>NA|TRBV13|TRBJ2-2|TRBD2
CASSAGLAEQNTGELFF
TGTGCCAGCAGCGCCGGACTAGCGGAGCAGAACACCGGGGAGCTGTTTTTT
>NA|TRBV19|TRBJ2-3|TRBD1
CASSSGQIADTQYF
TGTGCCAGTAGTTCGGGACAGATAGCAGATACGCAGTATTTT
>NA|TRBV13|TRBJ2-7|TRBD2
CASASGTSGRSPNPYEQYF
TGTGCCAGCGCCTCCGGGACTAGCGGGAGGTCGCCCAACCCCTACGAGCAGTACTTC
>NA|TRBV28|TRBJ2-7|NA
CASSSVYREQYF
TGTGCCAGCAGTTCAGTTTATCGCGAGCAGTACTTC